This T cell receptor (beta chain) is from a study of T cells in women clearing cervical HPV infection. About the study: Case blood was drawn when the lesion was first found; control blood after infection became undetectable. Study-level points and caveats: Controls had more TRBV6-7 (around 0.15%) than cases (approximately 0.11%).

Each participant carried one incident cervical HPV16 infection only. HPV was found by MY09/MY11 PCR and dot-blot genotyping. Germline V CDR1 and CDR2: PRHDT, FYEKMQ (reference sequence). CDR3 size: 15 residues. V lost 2 bases and J 4 bases, leaving 13 bases between the germline ends. The protocol was immunoSEQ multiplex PCR, while the TCRdb copy is restricted to in-frame clones and leaves out a portion. In total, the table holds approximately 35,000 clones. Concerning this clone: Its antigen is not identified. The read gets to within 3 residues of the CDR3 end, and the germline J gene fills in the rest.

The receptor was derived from a woman aged 18-70 years with a cervical HPV16 infection that either progressed to CIN3+ or cleared (not recorded which). What was sequenced was blood buffy coat. The gene calls are TRBV13 and TRBJ2-3, with D perhaps matching TRBD2 (6 bases). This CDR3 is CASSLLGGVADTQYF. CDR3 DNA (partial): TGTGCCAGCAGCTTACTTGGCGGGGTCGCAGATACG.